This T cell receptor beta chain was identified in a study of patients with pleural tuberculosis. This clonotype was seen a handful of times. TCRdb passed the reads through MiXCR, listing each CDR3 protein once. The sample lists tens of thousands of distinct CDR3 sequences; 18% were seen once. Sequences were obtained from peripheral blood. This TCR was recovered from a human donor with pleural tuberculosis.

The CDR3, as DNA: TGTGCCAGCAGTTTAAGGGGAGGGGAAGAGACCCAGTACTTC. It encodes CASSLRGGEETQYF. V gene TRBV27 combines with J gene TRBJ2-5; 7 nucleotides agree with TRBD2. V trimming: 2 bases; J trimming: 3 bases; junction bases outside the gene matches: 3. CDR3 length: 14 residues. The germline CDR1 and CDR2 sequences are MNHEY and SMNVEV (reference sequence).